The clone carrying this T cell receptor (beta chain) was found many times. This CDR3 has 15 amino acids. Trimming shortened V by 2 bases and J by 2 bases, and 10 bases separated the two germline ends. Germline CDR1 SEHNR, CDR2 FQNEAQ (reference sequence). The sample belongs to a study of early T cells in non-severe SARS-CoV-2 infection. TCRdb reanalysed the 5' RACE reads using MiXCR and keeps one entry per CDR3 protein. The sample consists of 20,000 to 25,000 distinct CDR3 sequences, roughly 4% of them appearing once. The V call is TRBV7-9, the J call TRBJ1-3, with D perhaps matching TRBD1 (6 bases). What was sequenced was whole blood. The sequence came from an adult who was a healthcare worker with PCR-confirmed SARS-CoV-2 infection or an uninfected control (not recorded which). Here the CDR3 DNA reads TGTGCCAGCAGCTTAAGGCAGGGGACTGGAAACACCATATATTTT. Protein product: CASSLRQGTGNTIYF. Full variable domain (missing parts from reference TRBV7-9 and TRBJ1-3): DTGVSQNPRHKITKRGQNVTFRCDPISEHNRLYWYRQTLGQGPEFLTYFQNEAQLEKSRLLSDRFSAERPKGSFSTLEIQRTEQGDSAMYLCASSLRQGTGNTIYFGEGSWLTVV.